The 14 T cell receptor beta chains presented below share a single source sample, sequenced in a study of T cell repertoires in cytomegalovirus infection. Each CDR3 protein is one row after TCRdb ran MiXCR on the reads. Among some 920,000 distinct CDR3 sequences listed, more than 25% were seen once. Antigens for these TCRs are unknown. Sequencing was performed on cultured CD8+ T cells from PBMCs, taken from culture after CMV antigen stimulation. The receptors come from a human donor in good health (CMV status not recorded). Some clones in this sample may be carry-over from other donors' samples.

This clonotype was counted a few times. The chain recombines TRBV27 with TRBJ2-1; a weak D match, TRBD2 (6 bases). The CDR3 spans 16 residues. V was shortened by 6 bases and J by 13 bases, with 28 bases between the two germline ends. CDR1 MNHEY and CDR2 SMNVEV come from the germline V gene (reference sequence). For the CDR3, the DNA is TGTGCCAGCAGCCCTCCGGGACTCTCACCCCCCGCTCTCCAGTTCTTC. This sequence encodes CASSPPGLSPPALQFF.

This clonotype showed up just a few times. The rearrangement uses TRBV11-2 and TRBJ2-7, with 7 positions matching TRBD1. The CDR3 is 13 amino acids. J gave up 3 bases and V 5 bases, and 4 bases lay outside the gene matches. Germline V CDR1 and CDR2: SGHAT, FQNNGV. The CDR3 DNA follows: TGTGCCAGCAGCCCTGGGACAGACTACGAGCAGTACGTC. Its translation is CASSPGTDYEQYV.

This rearrangement joins TRBV7-4 to TRBJ1-6; D uncertain. The CDR3 is made up of 14 amino acids. In germline, CDR1 is SGHVT, CDR2 SQSDAQ. V lost 5 bases, J lost 9 bases, and 14 bases lay in between. The CDR3 sequence: CASSHPSFSSPLHF. The CDR3 DNA is TGTGCCAGCAGCCACCCTTCCTTTTCTTCACCCCTCCACTTT.

The V call is TRBV28, the J call TRBJ2-3; 13 bases align to TRBD2. J gave up 6 bases and V 2 bases, and 17 bases lay outside the gene matches. CDR1 and CDR2 from the germline V gene are MDHEN and SYDVKM. The CDR3 covers 20 residues. The CDR3 DNA follows: TGTGCCAGCAGTTTAAGCGTCGAGACTAGCGGGAGGTGGAACAGCGATACGCAGTATTTT. As protein: CASSLSVETSGRWNSDTQYF.

This clonotype was observed many times. V gene TRBV7-6 combines with J gene TRBJ1-1, with D tentatively TRBD1 (6 bases). In germline, CDR1 is SGHVS, CDR2 FNYEAQ. The CDR3 runs to 14 residues. V dropped 5 bases and J dropped 3 bases, with 13 bases sitting between them. The CDR3 nucleotides read TGTGCCAGCAGCCCGGGACGGGGGCACACTGAAGCTTTCTTT. Translation: CASSPGRGHTEAFF.

The V gene is TRBV13, the J gene TRBJ2-5; 8 nucleotides match TRBD1. Germline V gene data show CDR1 as PRHDT and CDR2 as FYEKMQ (reference sequence). V trimming: 5 bases; J trimming: 2 bases; junction bases outside the gene matches: 10. The CDR3 has 16 amino acids. The CDR3 DNA reads as TGTGCCAGCAGCCTCGTATCAGGGGGCCCACAAGAGACCCAGTACTTC. Translated, it gives CASSLVSGGPQETQYF. The full variable domain, completed using reference TRBV13 and TRBJ2-5, is AAGVIQSPRHLIKEKRETATLKCYPIPRHDTVYWYQQGPGQDPQFLISFYEKMQSDKGSIPDRFSAQQFSDYHSELNMSSLELGDSALYFCASSLVSGGPQETQYFGPGTRLLVL.

This clonotype appeared many times. This chain links TRBV7-9 with TRBJ2-7; TRBD1 matches at 7 bases. There are 15 residues in the CDR3. In germline, CDR1 is SEHNR, CDR2 FQNEAQ (reference sequence). V shed 4 bases, J shed 2 bases, and the junction held 8 bases outside the gene matches. CDR3 bases: TGTGCCAGCAGCTCTGTAGTGGGACAGACCTACGAGCAGTACTTC. Protein sequence: CASSSVVGQTYEQYF. The variable domain in full, with the rest retrieved from reference TRBV7-9 and TRBJ2-7, is DTGVSQNPRHKITKRGQNVTFRCDPISEHNRLYWYRQTLGQGPEFLTYFQNEAQLEKSRLLSDRFSAERPKGSFSTLEIQRTEQGDSAMYLCASSSVVGQTYEQYFGPGTRLTVT.

This clonotype was counted a few times. The chain couples TRBV11-2 to TRBJ1-1, with D possibly TRBD1 on 5 matching bases. This CDR3 region has 16 residues. Deletions cut 3 bases from V and 3 bases from J, with 17 bases between. CDR1 is SGHAT and CDR2 is FQNNGV in the germline V gene. CDR3 amino acids: CASSFWTRGWDTEAFF. CDR3 in DNA: TGTGCCAGCAGCTTTTGGACAAGGGGATGGGACACTGAAGCTTTCTTT.

The CDR3 reads CASSLRGNGDYEQYF. The CDR3, as DNA: TGTGCCAGCAGTTTAAGGGGGAATGGTGACTACGAGCAGTACTTC. The chain couples TRBV27 to TRBJ2-7, with a possible D match to TRBD1 (6 bases). The length of the CDR3 is 15 residues. Deletions cut 2 bases from V and 3 bases from J, with 14 bases between. The V gene's germline CDR1 is MNHEY and CDR2 SMNVEV (reference sequence).

This clonotype was seen more than once but under ten times. This chain's CDR3 is CASSYLAGFTKAENEQFF. In DNA, the CDR3 is TGTGCCAGCAGTTACTTAGCGGGGTTCACCAAAGCAGAAAATGAGCAGTTCTTC. The chain joins TRBV6-6 to TRBJ2-1; TRBD2 matches at 8 bases. The germline CDR1 and CDR2 sequences are MNHNY and SVGAGI (reference sequence). This CDR3 contains 18 residues. The junction had 15 bases not matched to a gene; V was cut back by 1 base and J by 7 bases.

This clonotype was picked up a small number of times. The chain employs TRBV2 and TRBJ2-5, with unresolved D. The CDR3 consists of 14 residues. V lost 1 base and J 4 bases, leaving 10 bases between the germline ends. In germline, CDR1 is SNHLY, CDR2 FYNNEI. The CDR3 bases are TGTGCCAGCAGTGAAGTGGGGTTTCGAGAGACCCAGTACTTC. Translated: CASSEVGFRETQYF.

As concerns this clonotype: This may be a read error: a much more frequent sequence differs by one nucleotide. J is TRBJ2-5 and V is TRBV7-8, with unresolved D. CDR3 length: 15 amino acids. Germline V gene data show CDR1 as SGHVS and CDR2 as FQNEAQ. The CDR3, as DNA: TGTACCAGCAGCTTACAAAGCCCCTTAGGAGAGACCCAGTACTTC. It specifies CTSSLQSPLGETQYF.

V gene TRBV12-5 combines with J gene TRBJ2-1; 9 nucleotides line up with TRBD2. The junction had 6 bases not matched to a gene; V was cut back by 3 bases and J by 3 bases. Germline V gene lookup returns CDR1 LGHNT and CDR2 FRNRAP. CDR3 size: 16 residues. CDR3 sequence: CASGFWLAGNYNEQFF. CDR3 nucleotides: TGTGCTAGTGGTTTTTGGCTAGCGGGGAACTACAATGAGCAGTTCTTC. Full variable domain (remainder filled in from reference TRBV12-5 and TRBJ2-1): DARVTQTPRHKVTEMGQEVTMRCQPILGHNTVFWYRQTMMQGLELLAYFRNRAPLDDSGMPKDRFSAEMPDATLATLKIQPSEPRDSAVYFCASGFWLAGNYNEQFFGPGTRLTVL.

This clonotype was counted ten times or more. The chain carries TRBV7-8 and TRBJ1-1, with D perhaps TRBD1 (5 bases). CDR3 length equals 17 residues. The ends were cut back, 0 bases at V and 0 bases at J, with 14 bases in the middle. Germline CDR1 and CDR2: SGHVS and FQNEAQ. CDR3 nucleotides: TGTGCCAGCAGCTTAGCGGGGGGGAAACGGATGAACACTGAAGCTTTCTTT. It encodes CASSLAGGKRMNTEAFF.